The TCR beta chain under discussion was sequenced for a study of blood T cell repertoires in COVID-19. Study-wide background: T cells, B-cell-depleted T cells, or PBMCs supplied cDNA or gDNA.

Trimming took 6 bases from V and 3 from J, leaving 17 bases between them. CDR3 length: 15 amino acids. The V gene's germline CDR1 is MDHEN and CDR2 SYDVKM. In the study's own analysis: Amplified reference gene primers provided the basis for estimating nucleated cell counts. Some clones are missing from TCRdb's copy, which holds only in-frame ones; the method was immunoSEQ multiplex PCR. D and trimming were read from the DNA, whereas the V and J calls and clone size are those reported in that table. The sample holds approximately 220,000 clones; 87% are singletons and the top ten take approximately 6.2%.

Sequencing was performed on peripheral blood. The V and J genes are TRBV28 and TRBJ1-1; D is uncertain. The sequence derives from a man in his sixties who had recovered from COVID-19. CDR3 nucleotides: TGTGCCAGCAGCGCTCCTGGAGGGCCCGACACTGAAGCTTTCTTT. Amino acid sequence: CASSAPGGPDTEAFF.